These T cell receptor beta chains were read from a single sample in a study of shared clonotypes between healthy human individuals. Sequencing used immunoSEQ multiplex PCR; TCRdb keeps in-frame clones, though not all of them. The table includes over a million clones, about 74% detected once. The sequenced material came from memory CD4+ T cells sorted from blood. The receptors here all came from a man in his late teens or twenties in good health. CDR3s include the opening cysteine and the closing phenylalanine or tryptophan. A D gene is named only where the DNA matches it firmly. Rows give clone size only sometimes, using once, few, many, or a class for an expanded clone.

TRBD1	.	TRBV9	TRBJ1-1	CASSVGTSSGTGAREKNTEAFF	TGTGCCAGCAGCGTAGGGACAAGCTCCGGGACAGGGGCCCGAGAGAAGAACACTGAAGCTTTCTTT
.	.	TRBV29-1	TRBJ2-3	CSEWTHTDTQYF	TGCAGCGAGTGGACCCACACAGATACGCAGTATTTT
TRBD1	.	TRBV30	TRBJ2-2	CAWSVGTGATPANTGELFF	TGTGCCTGGAGTGTAGGGACAGGGGCGACACCTGCGAACACCGGGGAGCTGTTTTTT
TRBD1	.	TRBV4-3	TRBJ2-5	CASSRNRGVGETQYF	TGCGCCAGCAGCCGAAACAGGGGTGTGGGAGAGACCCAGTACTTC
TRBD1	.	TRBV11-2	TRBJ1-4	CASSPDRGREKLFF	TGTGCCAGCAGCCCAGACAGGGGGCGAGAAAAACTGTTTTTT
.	.	TRBV11-2	TRBJ1-5	CASSSANNQPQHF	TGTGCCAGCAGCTCAGCGAACAATCAGCCCCAGCATTTT
.	.	TRBV5-4	TRBJ2-1	CASSRDFQQFF	TGTGCCAGCAGCAGGGACTTCCAGCAGTTCTTC
.	.	TRBV18	TRBJ2-5	CASSPGLETQYF	TGTGCCAGCTCACCGGGCTTGGAGACCCAGTACTTC
TRBD1	.	TRBV5-1	TRBJ2-5	CASGWQGATLGTQYF	TGCGCCAGCGGGTGGCAGGGGGCGACCCTTGGGACCCAGTACTTC
.	.	TRBV6-1	TRBJ1-5	CASSATVDSNQPQHF	TGTGCCAGCAGCGCGACAGTAGATAGCAATCAGCCCCAGCATTTT
.	few	TRBV6-6	TRBJ1-2	CASSYGTGTYGYTF	TGTGCCAGCAGTTACGGCACAGGGACCTATGGCTACACCTTC
.	.	TRBV7-2	TRBJ1-1	CASSFSGRRVDTEAFF	TGTGCCAGCAGCTTTTCCGGCCGGAGGGTGGACACTGAAGCTTTCTTT
TRBD2	.	TRBV7-8	TRBJ2-7	CASSLTVAGGRYEQYF	TGTGCCAGCAGCCTGACCGTAGCGGGGGGGCGGTACGAGCAGTACTTC
TRBD2	.	TRBV2	TRBJ2-7	CASSLGLAGTYEQYF	TGTGCCAGCAGTCTGGGACTAGCGGGTACCTACGAGCAGTACTTC
TRBD2	.	TRBV5-6	TRBJ2-3	CASSLMGSGSTDTQYF	TGTGCCAGCAGTCTGATGGGTAGCGGGAGCACAGATACGCAGTATTTT
.	.	TRBV5-4	TRBJ2-5	CASSSTGSGETQYF	TGTGCCAGCAGCTCCACAGGGTCGGGAGAGACCCAGTACTTC
.	.	TRBV7-2	TRBJ2-2	CASSFSTVGTGELFF	TGTGCCAGCAGCTTCTCGACTGTCGGCACCGGGGAGCTGTTTTTT
.	many	TRBV5-1	TRBJ2-6	CASSSQLTGANVLTF	TGCGCCAGCAGCTCCCAGTTGACTGGGGCCAACGTCCTGACTTTC
.	.	TRBV19	TRBJ1-1	CASSSGILNTEAFF	TGTGCCAGTAGTTCCGGGATTTTGAACACTGAAGCTTTCTTT
.	.	TRBV9	TRBJ2-2	CASGQGRAGELFF	TGTGCCAGCGGCCAAGGAAGGGCCGGGGAGCTGTTTTTT
TRBD2	.	TRBV5-1	TRBJ2-1	CASSHGRARVNEQFF	TGCGCCAGCAGCCACGGGAGGGCCAGGGTCAATGAGCAGTTCTTC
TRBD2	.	TRBV10-1	TRBJ2-5	CASRAPGLAGVETQYF	TGCGCCAGCAGGGCCCCGGGATTAGCGGGAGTGGAGACCCAGTACTTC
.	many	TRBV5-6	TRBJ2-6	CASSPLGGRDPSGANVLTF	TGTGCCAGCAGCCCACTGGGTGGCAGGGACCCATCTGGGGCCAACGTCCTGACTTTC
TRBD2	.	TRBV5-1	TRBJ2-7	CASSLLAGDLGEQYF	TGCGCCAGCAGCCTACTAGCGGGAGACCTCGGTGAGCAGTACTTC
.	.	TRBV5-8	TRBJ2-7	CASSFGGVEQYF	TGTGCCAGCAGCTTCGGAGGGGTCGAGCAGTACTTC
.	.	TRBV2	TRBJ2-5	CASSEDRYQETQYF	TGTGCCAGCAGTGAAGATCGGTACCAAGAGACCCAGTACTTC
TRBD2	.	TRBV18	TRBJ2-7	CASSPKAGGLYEQYF	TGTGCCAGCTCACCAAAGGCGGGAGGACTCTACGAGCAGTACTTC
.	.	TRBV6-1	TRBJ1-2	CASSEGIYPLSNYGYTF	TGTGCCAGCAGTGAAGGAATATATCCTCTCTCTAACTATGGCTACACCTTC
.	.	TRBV5-1	TRBJ2-7	CASSSTGTRYGEQYF	TGCGCCAGCAGCTCCACCGGGACACGTTATGGGGAGCAGTACTTC
.	.	TRBV7-8	TRBJ1-5	CASSPDGNQPQHF	TGTGCCAGCAGTCCTGACGGTAATCAGCCCCAGCATTTT
TRBD2	once	TRBV10-3	TRBJ2-1	CAINSGGGARNEQFF	TGTGCCATCAACTCGGGCGGGGGGGCCCGGAATGAGCAGTTCTTC
TRBD2	.	TRBV2	TRBJ2-1	CASSRGLASNEQFF	TGTGCCAGCAGCCGCGGACTAGCCTCCAATGAGCAGTTCTTC
TRBD2	few	TRBV5-4	TRBJ2-1	CASSLQRGDYNEQFF	TGTGCCAGCAGCTTACAGCGGGGGGACTACAATGAGCAGTTCTTC
.	.	TRBV7-2	TRBJ1-5	CASSSYRDQPQHF	TGTGCCAGCAGTTCCTACAGGGATCAGCCCCAGCATTTT
.	.	TRBV18	TRBJ2-1	CASSPPASHNEQFF	TGTGCCAGCTCACCACCAGCATCCCACAATGAGCAGTTCTTC
.	.	TRBV7-2	TRBJ2-3	CASSAEGGTDTQYF	TGTGCCAGCAGCGCGGAGGGAGGCACAGATACGCAGTATTTT
TRBD1	.	TRBV2	TRBJ1-5	CASTRDSHSNQPQHF	TGTGCCAGCACTAGGGACAGTCATAGCAATCAGCCCCAGCATTTT
.	.	TRBV5-4	TRBJ2-7	CASSFQQFGVSGEQYF	TGTGCCAGCAGCTTCCAACAATTTGGGGTGTCCGGCGAGCAGTACTTC
.	.	TRBV11-3	TRBJ1-6	CASSLEWVLQPNSPLHF	TGTGCCAGCAGCTTAGAGTGGGTATTACAGCCGAATTCACCCCTCCACTTT
.	.	TRBV2	TRBJ2-7	CASSPPALVGEQYF	TGTGCCAGCAGTCCCCCCGCGCTAGTGGGCGAGCAGTACTTC
TRBD1	.	TRBV5-1	TRBJ2-5	CASSLFGQGETQYF	TGCGCCAGCAGCTTATTCGGACAGGGAGAGACCCAGTACTTC
TRBD1	.	TRBV18	TRBJ2-7	CASSPFGQGSYEQYF	TGTGCCAGCTCACCGTTCGGACAGGGTTCCTACGAGCAGTACTTC
TRBD1	many	TRBV27	TRBJ1-4	CASRDIGGGDREKLFF	TGTGCCAGCAGAGACATAGGGGGCGGGGATCGGGAAAAACTGTTTTTT
.	.	TRBV15	TRBJ2-5	CATSSPDLGQTQYF	TGTGCCACCAGCTCCCCGGACTTAGGTCAGACCCAGTACTTC
TRBD1	.	TRBV18	TRBJ2-7	CASSLTGGASLFYEQYF	TGTGCCAGCTCACTTACAGGGGGCGCCTCCTTATTCTACGAGCAGTACTTC
.	.	TRBV7-2	TRBJ2-3	CASSSHRERTQYF	TGTGCCAGCAGCTCACACAGGGAGCGGACGCAGTATTTT